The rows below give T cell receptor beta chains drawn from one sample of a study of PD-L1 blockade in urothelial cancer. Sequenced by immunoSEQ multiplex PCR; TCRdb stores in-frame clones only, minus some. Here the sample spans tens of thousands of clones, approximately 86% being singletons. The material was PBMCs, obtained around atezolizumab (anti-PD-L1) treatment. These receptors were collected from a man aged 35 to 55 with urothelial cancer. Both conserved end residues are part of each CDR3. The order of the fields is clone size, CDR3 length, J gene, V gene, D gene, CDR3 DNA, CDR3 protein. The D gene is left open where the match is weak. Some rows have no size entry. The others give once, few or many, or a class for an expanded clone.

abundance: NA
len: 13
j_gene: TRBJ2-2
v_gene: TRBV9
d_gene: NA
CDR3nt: TGTGCCAGCAGCAAAATCATTTCCGGGGAGCTGTTTTTT
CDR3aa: CASSKIISGELFF

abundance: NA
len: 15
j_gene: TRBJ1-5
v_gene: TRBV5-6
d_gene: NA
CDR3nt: TGTGCCAGCAGCTTGGGTGTGGAGGGCTTTACTCCCCAGCATTTT
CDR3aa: CASSLGVEGFTPQHF

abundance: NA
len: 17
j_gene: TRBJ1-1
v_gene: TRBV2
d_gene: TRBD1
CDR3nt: TGTGCCAGCAGTGAATACTCCGGGACAGGGCTTAACACTGAAGCTTTCTTT
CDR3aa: CASSEYSGTGLNTEAFF

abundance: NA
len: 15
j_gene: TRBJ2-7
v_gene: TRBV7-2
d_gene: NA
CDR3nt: TGTGCCAGCAGCTTAGGCCAGGGCGGCCTCTACGAGCAGTACTTC
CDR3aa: CASSLGQGGLYEQYF

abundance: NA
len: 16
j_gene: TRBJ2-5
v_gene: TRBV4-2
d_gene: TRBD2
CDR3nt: TGTGCCAGCAGCCGCCCTGGGGCGGGAGGAGGAGAGACCCAGTACTTC
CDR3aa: CASSRPGAGGGETQYF

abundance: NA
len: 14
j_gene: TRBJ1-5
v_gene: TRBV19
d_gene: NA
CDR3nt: TGTGCCAGTAGTATCGGGTGGAGCAATCAGCCCCAGCATTTT
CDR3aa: CASSIGWSNQPQHF

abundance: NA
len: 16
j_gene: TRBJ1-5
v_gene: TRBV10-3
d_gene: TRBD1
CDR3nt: TGTGCCATCAGTGAGTCCGACAGGGTTGGAGGGCAGCCCCAGCATTTT
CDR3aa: CAISESDRVGGQPQHF

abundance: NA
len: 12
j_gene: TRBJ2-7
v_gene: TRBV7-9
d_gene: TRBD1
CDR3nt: TGTGCCAGCAGCCGAGGGACAGGGGCAGAGTACTTC
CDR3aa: CASSRGTGAEYF

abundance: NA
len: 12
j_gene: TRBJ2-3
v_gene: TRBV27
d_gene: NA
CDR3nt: TGTGCCAGCAGTTTAGGCAGGAGGGCGCAGTATTTT
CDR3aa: CASSLGRRAQYF

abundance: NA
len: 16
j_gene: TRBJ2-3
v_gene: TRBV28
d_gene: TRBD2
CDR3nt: TGTGCCAGCAGTACTCTAGCGGGAGGAATCACAGATACGCAGTATTTT
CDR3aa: CASSTLAGGITDTQYF

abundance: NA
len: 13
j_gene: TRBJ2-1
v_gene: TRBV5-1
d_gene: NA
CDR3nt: TGCGCCAGCAGCTCGCCAAGACTAGGGGAGCAGTTCTTC
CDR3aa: CASSSPRLGEQFF

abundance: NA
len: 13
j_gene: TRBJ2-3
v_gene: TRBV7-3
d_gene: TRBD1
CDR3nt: TGTGCCAGCAGCACCCCAGGGGGAGATACGCAGTATTTT
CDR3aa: CASSTPGGDTQYF

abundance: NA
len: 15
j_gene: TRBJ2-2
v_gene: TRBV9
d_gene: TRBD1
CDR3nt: TGTGCCAGCAGCGTAGGAGAGGGGGCGGCCGGGGAGCTGTTTTTT
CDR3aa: CASSVGEGAAGELFF

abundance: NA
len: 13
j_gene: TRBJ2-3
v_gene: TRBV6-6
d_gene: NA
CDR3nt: TGTGCCAGCTCGAGGACTCACACAGATACGCAGTATTTT
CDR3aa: CASSRTHTDTQYF

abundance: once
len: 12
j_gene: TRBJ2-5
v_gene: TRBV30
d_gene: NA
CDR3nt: TGTGCCTGGACAGGGTTCGGGGAGACCCAGTACTTC
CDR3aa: CAWTGFGETQYF

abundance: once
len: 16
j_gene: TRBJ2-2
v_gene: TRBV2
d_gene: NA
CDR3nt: TGTGCCAGCAGGTGGCCCCAGACAGAAACTACCGGGGAGCTGTTTTTT
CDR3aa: CASRWPQTETTGELFF

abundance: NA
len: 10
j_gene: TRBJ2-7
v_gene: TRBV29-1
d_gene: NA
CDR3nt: TGCAGCGTTTTAGCCTACGAGCAGTACTTC
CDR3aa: CSVLAYEQYF

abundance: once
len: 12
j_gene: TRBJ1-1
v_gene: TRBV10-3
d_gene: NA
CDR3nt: TGTGCCATCAATGCAGGAAACACTGAAGCTTTCTTT
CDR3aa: CAINAGNTEAFF

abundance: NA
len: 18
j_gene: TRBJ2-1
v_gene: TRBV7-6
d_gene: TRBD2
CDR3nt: TGTGCCAGCAGCTTACTCCCCCGCGGGGCTAGCGGATACAATGAGCAGTTCTTC
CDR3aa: CASSLLPRGASGYNEQFF

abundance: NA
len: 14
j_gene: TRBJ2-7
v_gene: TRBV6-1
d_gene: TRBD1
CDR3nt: TGTGCCAGCAGGATGACAGGGGTCGCCTACGAGCAGTACTTC
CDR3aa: CASRMTGVAYEQYF

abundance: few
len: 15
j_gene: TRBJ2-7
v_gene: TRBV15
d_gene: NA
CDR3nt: TGTGCCACCAGCAGGGCTAGCGGAGGGGGAGTCGAGCAGTACTTC
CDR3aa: CATSRASGGGVEQYF

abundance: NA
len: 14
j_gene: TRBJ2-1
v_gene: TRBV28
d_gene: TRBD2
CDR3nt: TGTGCCAGCGTCGGGGGGGGCTCCTACAATGAGCAGTTCTTC
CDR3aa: CASVGGGSYNEQFF

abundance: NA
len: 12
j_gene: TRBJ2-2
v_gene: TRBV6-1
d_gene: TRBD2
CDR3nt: TGTGCCAGCATGCGGGAGGGCGGGGAGCTGTTTTTT
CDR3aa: CASMREGGELFF

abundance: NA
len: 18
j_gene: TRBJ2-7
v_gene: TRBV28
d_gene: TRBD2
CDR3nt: TGTGCCAGCACCCAAATGTCCGGGACTAGCGGGAGGCCCTACGAGCAGTACTTC
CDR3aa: CASTQMSGTSGRPYEQYF

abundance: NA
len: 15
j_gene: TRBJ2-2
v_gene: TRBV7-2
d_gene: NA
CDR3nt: TGTGCCAGCAGGACCGGGACTGAGAACACCGGGGAGCTGTTTTTT
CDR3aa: CASRTGTENTGELFF

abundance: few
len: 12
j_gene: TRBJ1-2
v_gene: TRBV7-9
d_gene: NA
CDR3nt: TGTGCCAGCAGCCCGACAGCCTCTGGCTACACCTTC
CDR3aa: CASSPTASGYTF

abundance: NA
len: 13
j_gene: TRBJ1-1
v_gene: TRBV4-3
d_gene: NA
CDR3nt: TGCGCCAGCAGCCGTACGGAGGTCACTGAAGCTTTCTTT
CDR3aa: CASSRTEVTEAFF

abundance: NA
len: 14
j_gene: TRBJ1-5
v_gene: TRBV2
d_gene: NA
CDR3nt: TGTGCCAGCAGTGATAACAGGGGCAATCAGCCCCAGCATTTT
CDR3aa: CASSDNRGNQPQHF

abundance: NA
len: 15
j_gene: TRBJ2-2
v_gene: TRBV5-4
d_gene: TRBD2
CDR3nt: TGTGCCAGCAGCCTAGCGGGGGGGAACACCGGGGAGCTGTTTTTT
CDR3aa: CASSLAGGNTGELFF

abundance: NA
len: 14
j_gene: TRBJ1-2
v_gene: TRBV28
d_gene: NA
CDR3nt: TGTGCCAGCAGTTATGGCCTCAGGGAAGGTGGCTACACCTTC
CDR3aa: CASSYGLREGGYTF

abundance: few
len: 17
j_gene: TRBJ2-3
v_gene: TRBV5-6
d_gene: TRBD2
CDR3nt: TGTGCCAGCAGCTTGCCCCGAAGGAGCGGGAGGTCAGATACGCAGTATTTT
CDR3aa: CASSLPRRSGRSDTQYF